Listed here are 19 T cell receptor beta chains from one sample, sequenced in a study of chemoradiotherapy in HPV16-positive cancers. This table comes from immunoSEQ multiplex PCR, and its TCRdb copy is limited to in-frame clones, with some not included. The table records approximately 30,000 clones, 93% of them present only once. The sample here was blood, taken from a patient who underwent chemoradiotherapy. These receptors came from a human donor with HPV-associated anogenital cancer.

This clone has a single count. The chain employs TRBV19 and TRBJ1-4; no reliable D call. Per the germline V gene, CDR1 is LNHDA and CDR2 is SQIVND (reference sequence). This CDR3 region has 14 residues. V was shortened by 3 bases and J by 4 bases, with 9 bases between the two germline ends. CDR3 sequence reads: CASSMRARNEKLFF. CDR3 coding DNA: TGTGCCAGTAGTATGAGGGCCCGTAATGAAAAACTGTTTTTT.

J is TRBJ2-2 and V is TRBV11-3; no definite D call. The V end lost 0 bases, the J end lost 8 bases, and 10 bases lay between the germline ends. The CDR3 contains 14 residues. Germline loops: CDR1 SGHNT, CDR2 YENEEA. The CDR3 loop reads CASSLDRTAGELFF. Here the CDR3 DNA reads TGTGCCAGCAGCTTAGATAGGACGGCGGGGGAGCTGTTTTTT.

The chain employs TRBV13 and TRBJ1-1, with D possibly TRBD1 on 5 matching bases. Per the germline V gene, CDR1 is PRHDT and CDR2 is FYEKMQ (reference sequence). The CDR3 loop spans 12 amino acids. Trimming pared 8 bases from V and 4 bases from J, leaving 11 bases between. The DNA for the CDR3 is TGTGCCAGCGCAGGGCATCGCACTGAAGCTTTCTTT. Translated: CASAGHRTEAFF. The full variable domain, its missing parts supplied by reference TRBV13 and TRBJ1-1, is AAGVIQSPRHLIKEKRETATLKCYPIPRHDTVYWYQQGPGQDPQFLISFYEKMQSDKGSIPDRFSAQQFSDYHSELNMSSLELGDSALYFCASAGHRTEAFFGQGTRLTVV.

This clone was detected only a few times. The V and J genes are TRBV29-1 and TRBJ1-6, with 7 bases lining up with TRBD1. Per the germline V gene, CDR1 is SQVTM and CDR2 is ANQGSEA. CDR3 length equals 14 residues. V was clipped by 6 bases and J by 6 bases; unmatched bases: 8. CDR3 region: CSVRTGAGNSPLHF. The CDR3 nucleotides read TGCAGCGTCCGTACAGGGGCGGGTAATTCACCCCTCCACTTT.

V gene TRBV5-1 combines with J gene TRBJ2-7; TRBD2 agrees at 7 bases. Germline V gene sequence: CDR1 SGHRS, CDR2 YFSETQ. The CDR3 covers 15 residues. The V segment lost 0 bases and the J segment 4 bases; nucleotides outside the gene matches: 7. CDR3 in DNA: TGCGCCAGCAGCTTGGCAGCGGGGTCTTGGTACGAGCAGTACTTC. Translation: CASSLAAGSWYEQYF.

V and J are TRBV5-1 and TRBJ2-2, with TRBD2 matching over 8 bases. V gave up 1 base and J gave up 5 bases; unmatched junction bases: 7. The CDR3 is made up of 16 amino acids. In germline, CDR1 is SGHRS, CDR2 YFSETQ. The CDR3: CASSLKLAVDTGELFF. CDR3 sequence (DNA): TGCGCCAGCAGCTTGAAACTAGCGGTTGATACCGGGGAGCTGTTTTTT. The full variable domain, in which reference TRBV5-1 and TRBJ2-2 provide the parts outside the CDR3, is KAGVTQTPRYLIKTRGQQVTLSCSPISGHRSVSWYQQTPGQGLQFLFEYFSETQRNKGNFPGRFSGRQFSNSRSEMNVSTLELGDSALYLCASSLKLAVDTGELFFGEGSRLTVL.

The V call is TRBV5-6, the J call TRBJ1-2; 8 positions agree with TRBD1. Unmatched junction bases numbered 7, after V lost 0 bases and J lost 6 bases. Germline loops: CDR1 SGHDT, CDR2 YYEEEE. The CDR3 is made up of 15 amino acids. In nucleotides, the CDR3 is TGTGCCAGCAGCTTGGTAGACAGGGGAGAAGATGGCTACACCTTC. Translated: CASSLVDRGEDGYTF.

V gene TRBV7-2 combines with J gene TRBJ2-1; 10 bases map to TRBD2. The CDR3 has 16 amino acids. Germline V gene lookup returns CDR1 SGHTA and CDR2 FQGNSA. The ends lost 5 bases at V and 6 bases at J; junction bases unmatched: 10. This CDR3 reads CASSLIRLAGANEQFF. The CDR3 DNA reads as TGTGCCAGCAGCCTCATTAGGCTAGCGGGGGCCAATGAGCAGTTCTTC.

This sequence joins TRBV29-1 and TRBJ2-1, with 10 bases that match TRBD2. The length of the CDR3 is 12 residues. With 7 bases clipped from V and 9 bases from J, the junction kept 6 bases outside the gene matches. From germline, CDR1 is SQVTM and CDR2 ANQGSEA. CDR3 protein: CSASAGGLEQFF. In nucleotides, the CDR3 is TGCAGCGCATCAGCGGGGGGGCTTGAGCAGTTCTTC.

The chain uses TRBV11-2 and TRBJ2-7; a possible D gene is TRBD2 (5 bases). The V and J ends lost 5 bases and 1 base respectively, with 15 bases between them. The germline V gene encodes CDR1 SGHAT and CDR2 FQNNGV. There are 15 residues in the CDR3. CDR3 protein: CASSPWEIKSYEQYF. The CDR3 DNA reads TGTGCCAGCAGCCCCTGGGAGATTAAGTCCTACGAGCAGTACTTC.

The J gene is TRBJ2-1, the V gene TRBV19, with D possibly being TRBD2 (6 bases). The germline CDR1 and CDR2 sequences are LNHDA and SQIVND (reference sequence). The length of the CDR3 is 15 residues. V was cut by 1 base and J by 4 bases, with 11 bases left in between. The CDR3 loop is CASSIGGTVYNEQFF. The CDR3 DNA sequence: TGTGCCAGTAGTATAGGGGGGACTGTATACAATGAGCAGTTCTTC.

V and J are TRBV9 and TRBJ1-6, with TRBD1 matching over 8 bases. V shed 0 bases and J 10 bases; nucleotides not matched to a gene: 6. This CDR3 comprises 15 residues. Germline CDR1 and CDR2: SGDLS and YYNGEE. In DNA form, the CDR3 reads TGTGCCAGCAGCGTAGACCCGACAGGGGACTCACCCCTCCACTTT. Translation gives CASSVDPTGDSPLHF.

The chain is built from TRBV15 and TRBJ2-1; 7 bases are a match to TRBD2. The V segment lost 2 bases and the J segment 8 bases; nucleotides outside the gene matches: 12. The CDR3 extends over 16 amino acids. Germline CDR1 and CDR2: LNHNV and YYDKDF (reference sequence). CDR3 loop: CATSRSGGGGADEQFF. CDR3 DNA: TGTGCCACCAGCAGATCGGGCGGCGGGGGTGCGGATGAGCAGTTCTTC.

The chain combines TRBV27 with TRBJ1-5; no firm D call. The CDR3 has 13 residues. V shed 3 bases and J shed 6 bases, with 9 bases lying between them. Germline V gene sequence: CDR1 MNHEY, CDR2 SMNVEV (reference sequence). The CDR3 DNA reads as TGTGCCAGCAGTTTCCGGGTAGGTCAGCCCCAGCATTTT. It specifies CASSFRVGQPQHF.

This clone was seen just once. CDR3 sequence (DNA): TGCGCCAGCAGCCAAATAGCTACGGACACCATATATTTT. The encoded protein is CASSQIATDTIYF. V and J are TRBV4-1 and TRBJ1-3; no clear D gene. The CDR3 contains 13 residues. Germline V gives CDR1 MGHRA, CDR2 YSYEKL. Deletions cut 2 bases from V and 8 bases from J, with 10 bases between.

DNA for the CDR3: TGTGCCAGCAGCCCCCTAGCGGCTTCCTACAATGAGCAGTTCTTC. This sequence encodes CASSPLAASYNEQFF. V is TRBV6-4 and J is TRBJ2-1, with 7 nucleotides matching TRBD2. V lost 6 bases to trimming and J lost 1 base; unmatched junction nucleotides: 6. The CDR3 consists of 15 residues. The germline V gene has CDR1 MRHNA and CDR2 SNTAGT.

J is TRBJ2-7 and V is TRBV10-3; D is unclear. CDR1 ENHRY and CDR2 SYGVKD come from the germline V gene. V was shortened by 3 bases and J by 2 bases, with 8 bases between the two germline ends. The CDR3 length is 13 residues. The DNA for the CDR3 is TGTGCCATCAGTGATGCAGTAGCCTACGAGCAGTACTTC. Translation gives CAISDAVAYEQYF.

The J gene is TRBJ2-1, the V gene TRBV7-9; 12 bases agree with TRBD2. This CDR3 comprises 15 residues. The J segment lost 4 bases and the V segment lost 7 bases, leaving 5 bases of the junction unmatched. Germline V gene lookup returns CDR1 SEHNR and CDR2 FQNEAQ (reference sequence). CDR3 amino acids: CASKGLAGFYNEQFF. The CDR3 DNA follows: TGTGCCAGCAAAGGACTAGCGGGGTTTTACAATGAGCAGTTCTTC. The whole variable domain, remainder taken from reference TRBV7-9 and TRBJ2-1, is DTGVSQNPRHKITKRGQNVTFRCDPISEHNRLYWYRQTLGQGPEFLTYFQNEAQLEKSRLLSDRFSAERPKGSFSTLEIQRTEQGDSAMYLCASKGLAGFYNEQFFGPGTRLTVL.

V is TRBV19 and J is TRBJ1-2; D unresolved. V was trimmed by 11 bases and J by 3 bases, leaving 22 bases between them. There are 15 residues in the CDR3. Germline V CDR1 and CDR2: LNHDA, SQIVND (reference sequence). This chain's CDR3 is CAPYERAEEDYGYTF. CDR3 coding DNA: TGTGCCCCCTATGAGAGGGCCGAGGAGGACTATGGCTACACCTTC.